The next 14 T cell receptor beta chains were all read from a single sample in a study of PD-L1 blockade in urothelial cancer. Assay: immunoSEQ multiplex PCR; the TCRdb copy retains only in-frame clones and omits some. This sample has around 30,000 clones, with over 75% found just once. This sample comprised PBMCs, obtained around atezolizumab (anti-PD-L1) treatment. The receptors originated from a man between 45 and 60 years old with urothelial cancer.

Worth noting for this clone: Other DNA variants within this sample encode the same CDR3. The gene calls are TRBV9 and TRBJ2-6; TRBD2 agrees at 7 bases. There are 15 residues in the CDR3. Germline CDR1 reads SGDLS; CDR2 reads YYNGEE. V trimming: 6 bases; J trimming: 2 bases; junction bases outside the gene matches: 5. The chain's CDR3 is CASTKGGAGANVLTF. CDR3 in DNA: TGTGCCAGCACGAAGGGAGGGGCTGGGGCCAACGTCCTGACTTTC. Full variable domain (remainder filled in from reference TRBV9 and TRBJ2-6): DSGVTQTPKHLITATGQRVTLRCSPRSGDLSVYWYQQSLDQGLQFLIQYYNGEERAKGNILERFSAQQFPDLHSELNLSSLELGDSALYFCASTKGGAGANVLTFGAGSRLTVL.

CDR3 bases: TGCAGCGCCGAGAACAGGATTACCTACGAGCAGTACTTC. It yields the protein CSAENRITYEQYF. The chain links TRBV29-1 to TRBJ2-7, with a tentative D call TRBD1 (5 bases). V was trimmed by 7 bases and J by 2 bases, leaving 15 bases between them. Germline CDR1 SQVTM, CDR2 ANQGSEA. This CDR3 has 13 amino acids.

In nucleotides, the CDR3 is TGTGCCAGCAGCTCTCGGCGGTCTGGGGCCAACGTCCTGACTTTC. Translating gives CASSSRRSGANVLTF. This chain connects TRBV2 to TRBJ2-6; D is unclear. V was trimmed by 6 bases and J by 1 base, leaving 10 bases between them. Germline CDR1 is SNHLY and CDR2 is FYNNEI. The CDR3 consists of 15 residues.

The rearrangement links TRBV29-1 to TRBJ2-5, with unresolved D. Between the trimmed V and J ends, which lost 4 bases and 5 bases, there was a span of 5 bases. The CDR3 is made up of 10 amino acids. From germline, CDR1 is SQVTM and CDR2 ANQGSEA. CDR3 protein: CSVGMETQYF. The CDR3 DNA reads TGCAGCGTTGGTATGGAGACCCAGTACTTC.

The V gene is TRBV4-3, the J gene TRBJ2-1; D is perhaps TRBD2 (7 bases). The ends were cut back, 4 bases at V and 3 bases at J, with 13 bases in the middle. Germline CDR1 reads LGHNA; CDR2 reads YSLEER. The CDR3 spans 15 residues. CDR3 sequence (DNA): TGCGCCAGCAGCCCTAGCGGAGGGGGCTACAATGAGCAGTTCTTC. As protein: CASSPSGGGYNEQFF.

The genes are TRBV29-1 and TRBJ2-5; no firm D call. CDR3 size: 12 residues. The V gene's germline CDR1 is SQVTM and CDR2 ANQGSEA. V lost 4 bases and J 2 bases, leaving 8 bases between the germline ends. The CDR3 here is CSVASRQETQYF. The CDR3 DNA reads TGCAGCGTTGCGTCCAGACAAGAGACCCAGTACTTC.

The rearrangement joins TRBV6-1 to TRBJ2-1, with D possibly being TRBD1 (6 bases). The CDR3 covers 15 residues. Germline values: CDR1 MNHNS, CDR2 SASEGT. V shed 6 bases and J shed 0 bases, with 12 bases lying between them. The CDR3 here is CASSPGQNSYNEQFF. DNA for the CDR3: TGTGCCAGCAGCCCCGGACAGAACTCCTACAATGAGCAGTTCTTC.

The rearrangement joins TRBV30 to TRBJ1-6, with D possibly matching TRBD1 (5 bases). Germline CDR1 GTSNPN, CDR2 SVGIG (reference sequence). Deletions cut 2 bases from V and 6 bases from J, with 17 bases between. The CDR3 totals 16 residues. The CDR3 spells CAWSPSAGPGNSPLHF. In DNA, the CDR3 is TGTGCCTGGAGTCCCTCGGCAGGGCCAGGTAATTCACCCCTCCACTTT.

The sample holds one count of this clone. This CDR3 is CASSALGGLPSNEQFF. CDR3 coding DNA: TGTGCCAGCAGCGCCCTAGGGGGACTACCTTCCAATGAGCAGTTCTTC. The rearrangement uses TRBV9 and TRBJ2-1; D might be TRBD2 (7 bases). CDR3 size: 16 residues. Trimming took 3 bases from V and 6 from J, leaving 19 bases between them. CDR1 and CDR2 (germline): SGDLS, YYNGEE.

The chain carries TRBV2 and TRBJ2-7, with D unclear. Trimming removed 5 bases from V and 4 bases from J, with 12 bases in between. Germline lookup yields CDR1 SNHLY and CDR2 FYNNEI. This CDR3 spans 13 amino acids. The CDR3 nucleotides read TGTGCCAGCAGTAGAAGAGCCACGTACGAGCAGTACTTC. Residues: CASSRRATYEQYF.

The chain combines TRBV6-1 with TRBJ1-5; the D is unclear. Deletions cut 1 base from V and 4 bases from J, with 8 bases between. This CDR3 comprises 14 residues. Germline V gives CDR1 MNHNS, CDR2 SASEGT. The CDR3 DNA reads TGTGCCAGCAGTGAAGTGCCACTAAATCAGCCCCAGCATTTT. Its protein is CASSEVPLNQPQHF.

The chain combines TRBV7-9 with TRBJ1-2; D might be TRBD1 (6 bases). CDR1 SEHNR and CDR2 FQNEAQ come from the germline V gene (reference sequence). The CDR3 contains 17 residues. Trimming stripped 6 bases from V and 0 bases from J, with 20 bases between. The CDR3 protein is CASRKTGTPQANYGYTF. In DNA, the CDR3 is TGTGCCAGCAGAAAGACAGGAACTCCCCAGGCTAACTATGGCTACACCTTC.

CDR3 in amino acids: CASSGPGTGASGELFF. CDR3 nucleotide sequence: TGTGCCAGCAGCGGTCCCGGGACAGGGGCTTCCGGGGAGCTGTTTTTT. The chain has TRBV9 and TRBJ2-2, with 10 bases matching TRBD1. This CDR3 contains 16 residues. The J segment lost 6 bases and the V segment lost 3 bases, leaving 8 bases of the junction unmatched. Germline V gives CDR1 SGDLS, CDR2 YYNGEE.

The chain employs TRBV11-2 and TRBJ2-2; 9 nucleotides line up with TRBD1. Germline V lookup: CDR1 SGHAT, CDR2 FQNNGV. The CDR3 is 16 amino acids. The junction had 9 bases not matched to a gene; V was cut back by 5 bases and J by 5 bases. CDR3 protein: CASSPGQGIVTGELFF. The CDR3 DNA reads TGTGCCAGCAGCCCTGGACAGGGGATTGTTACCGGGGAGCTGTTTTTT. Variable domain in full (rest from reference TRBV11-2 and TRBJ2-2): EAGVAQSPRYKIIEKRQSVAFWCNPISGHATLYWYQQILGQGPKLLIQFQNNGVVDDSQLPKDRFSAERLKGVDSTLKIQPAKLEDSAVYLCASSPGQGIVTGELFFGEGSRLTVL.